This T cell receptor beta chain was recovered during a study of siplizumab effects on memory and regulatory T cells. In the study overall: Pairing was applied to the mixed lymphocyte reactions, which contained siplizumab at 1 ug/mL or no drug. Whole-study findings and limits: Naive T cells were seen as more diverse than memory cells and as major alloresponse contributors. In roughly 80-95% of proliferating CD4+ or CD8+ clones, a naive or memory phenotype could not be assigned.

Coculture of the mixed lymphocyte reaction cells took place at 37 degrees C and lasted approximately six days. Trimming removed 5 bases at V and 0 bases at J, with 17 bases between. CDR3 length equals 18 residues. The germline gives CDR1 SGHAT, CDR2 FQNNGV. Details on this clone: The antigen remains undetermined.

Profiled with immunoSEQ multiplex PCR; TCRdb holds only in-frame clones, not every one. The repertoire holds fewer than 15,000 clones, with around 46% as singletons. Sequenced: CFSE-low (dividing) CD4+ T cells sorted from an allogeneic mixed lymphocyte reaction. This sequence was found in a human donor in good health; the cells came from an allogeneic mixed lymphocyte reaction. Some clones in this sample may be carry-over from other donors' samples. The V and J genes are TRBV11-2 and TRBJ1-6; D might be TRBD1 (5 bases). The chain's CDR3 is CASSPSPGRASYNSPLHF. CDR3 nucleotide sequence: TGTGCCAGCAGCCCGAGCCCAGGCAGGGCCTCCTATAATTCACCCCTCCACTTT.